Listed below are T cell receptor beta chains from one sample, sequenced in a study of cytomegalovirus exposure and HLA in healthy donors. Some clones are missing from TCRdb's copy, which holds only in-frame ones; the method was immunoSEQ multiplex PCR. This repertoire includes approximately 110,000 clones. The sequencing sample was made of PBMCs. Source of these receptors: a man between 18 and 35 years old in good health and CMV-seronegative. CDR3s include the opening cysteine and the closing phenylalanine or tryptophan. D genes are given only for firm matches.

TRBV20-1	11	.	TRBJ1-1	TGCAGTGTAAGGGGTCCCACTGAAGCTTTCTTT	CSVRGPTEAFF
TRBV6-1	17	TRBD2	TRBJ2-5	TGTGCCAGCAGTGATTACGAACTAGCGGGAGTACAAGAGACCCAGTACTTC	CASSDYELAGVQETQYF
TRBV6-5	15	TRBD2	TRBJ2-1	TGTGCCAGCAGTTGGACTAGCGGGGGGTACAATGAGCAGTTCTTC	CASSWTSGGYNEQFF
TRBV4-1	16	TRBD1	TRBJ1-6	TGCGCCAGCAGCCAGCGAGACAGGGGACTTAATTCACCCCTCCACTTT	CASSQRDRGLNSPLHF
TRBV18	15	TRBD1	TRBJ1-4	TGTGCCAGCTCACCACCGGCACAGGGGAATGAAAAACTGTTTTTT	CASSPPAQGNEKLFF
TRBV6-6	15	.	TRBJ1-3	TGTGCCAGCAGTCCGGACAGTATCTCTGGAAACACCATATATTTT	CASSPDSISGNTIYF
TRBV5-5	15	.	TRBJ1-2	TGTGCCAGCAGCTACGACTGGACCGCGGGTGATGGCTACACCTTC	CASSYDWTAGDGYTF
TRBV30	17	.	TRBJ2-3	TGTGCCTGGAGCGAAGGTAGAGTAGCTTTATCGACAGATACGCAGTATTTT	CAWSEGRVALSTDTQYF
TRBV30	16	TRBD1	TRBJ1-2	TGTGCCTGGAGTCGGGACAGTAGTACGACGGGCTATGGCTACACCTTC	CAWSRDSSTTGYGYTF
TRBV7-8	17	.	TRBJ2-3	TGTGCCAGCAGCTTAGCGAGGTTTCCGGTGGGGCGAGATACGCAGTATTTT	CASSLARFPVGRDTQYF
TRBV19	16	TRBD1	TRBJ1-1	TGTGCCAGTAGTTTAGGACAGGGGGATCACGACACTGAAGCTTTCTTT	CASSLGQGDHDTEAFF
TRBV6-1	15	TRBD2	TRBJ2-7	TGTGCCAGCAGTGATTTAGCGGGAGTCCTCTACGAGCAGTACTTC	CASSDLAGVLYEQYF
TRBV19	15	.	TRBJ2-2	TGTGCCAGTAGTTCCGGACATTCGAACACCGGGGAGCTGTTTTTT	CASSSGHSNTGELFF
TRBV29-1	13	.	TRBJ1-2	TGCAGCCTACAGACAGAGCTCATGGATGGCTACACCTTC	CSLQTELMDGYTF
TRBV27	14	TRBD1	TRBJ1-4	TGTGCCAGCAGGGACGGGACAGGGAGTGAAAAACTGTTTTTT	CASRDGTGSEKLFF
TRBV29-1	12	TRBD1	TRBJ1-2	TGCAGCGTGGGGGGACAGGGAAACGGCTACACCTTC	CSVGGQGNGYTF
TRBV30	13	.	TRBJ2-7	TGTGCCTGGAGTGAGGGACATCTCTCCGAGCAGTACTTC	CAWSEGHLSEQYF
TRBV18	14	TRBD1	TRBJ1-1	TGTGCCAGCTCACCGGGACAGATGAACACTGAAGCTTTCTTT	CASSPGQMNTEAFF
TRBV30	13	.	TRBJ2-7	TGTGCCTGGACACGGACTGTCTCCTACGAGCAGTACTTC	CAWTRTVSYEQYF
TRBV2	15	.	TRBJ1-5	TGTGCCAGCAATTGGGGAGTGGAAGGCAATCAGCCCCAGCATTTT	CASNWGVEGNQPQHF
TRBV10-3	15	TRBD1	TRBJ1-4	TGTGCCATCAGTGACCGGGACAGGGGGAATGAAAAACTGTTTTTT	CAISDRDRGNEKLFF
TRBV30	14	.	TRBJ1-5	TGTGCCTGGAGCGGCAGACAGATCAATCAGCCCCAGCATTTT	CAWSGRQINQPQHF
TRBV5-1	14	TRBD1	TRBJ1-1	TGCGCCAGCAGCCCGGGACAGGGAAACACTGAAGCTTTCTTT	CASSPGQGNTEAFF
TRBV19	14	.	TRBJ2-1	TGTGCCAGTACGGACAAGGTGGGATACAATGAGCAGTTCTTC	CASTDKVGYNEQFF
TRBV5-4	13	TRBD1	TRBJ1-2	TGTGCCAGCAGCATACAGGGGAGAGGAGGCTACACCTTC	CASSIQGRGGYTF
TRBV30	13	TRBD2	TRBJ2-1	TGTGCCTGGAGCGGGAGGGCGGCCAATGAGCAGTTCTTC	CAWSGRAANEQFF
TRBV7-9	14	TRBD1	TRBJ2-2	TGTGCCAGCAGCTTAGAAACAGGGGTCGGGGAGCTGTTTTTT	CASSLETGVGELFF
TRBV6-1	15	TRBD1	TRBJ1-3	TGTGCCAGCAGACCTCGACAGGGCTCTGGAAACACCATATATTTT	CASRPRQGSGNTIYF
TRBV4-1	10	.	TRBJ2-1	TGCGCCAGCTTAGGAAGGGGATTGTTCTTC	CASLGRGLFF
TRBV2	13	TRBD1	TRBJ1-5	TGTGCCAGCAGTAGGGACAGGGTTAAAACCCAGCATTTT	CASSRDRVKTQHF
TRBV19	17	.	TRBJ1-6	TGTGCCAGTAGTATCCCGGTATCAATCGCGTCTAATTCACCCCTCCACTTT	CASSIPVSIASNSPLHF